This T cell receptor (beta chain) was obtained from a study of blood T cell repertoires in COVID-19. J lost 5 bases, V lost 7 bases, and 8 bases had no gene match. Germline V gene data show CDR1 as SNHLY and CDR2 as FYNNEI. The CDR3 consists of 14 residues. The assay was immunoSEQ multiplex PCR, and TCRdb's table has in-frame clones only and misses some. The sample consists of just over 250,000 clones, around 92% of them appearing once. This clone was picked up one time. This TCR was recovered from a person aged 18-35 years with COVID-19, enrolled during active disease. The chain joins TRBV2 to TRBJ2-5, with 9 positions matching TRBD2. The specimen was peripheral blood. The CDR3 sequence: CASNLAGVIETQYF. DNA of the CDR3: TGTGCCAGCAACTTAGCGGGAGTAATTGAGACCCAGTACTTC.